A single sample gave rise to the 25 T cell receptor beta chains below, sequenced in a study of shared clonotypes between healthy human individuals. Method: immunoSEQ multiplex PCR; TCRdb's copy keeps in-frame clones and lacks some. The sample carries hundreds of thousands of clones, just over 75% recorded once. The sample comprised PBMCs. These receptors were taken from a woman between 40 and 55 years old in good health. Some clones in this sample may be carry-over from other donors' samples.

V and J are TRBV23-1 and TRBJ2-2, with a possible D match to TRBD2 (6 bases). TRBV23-1 is assigned to the ORF class and has an uncertain function. There are 18 residues in the CDR3. Trimming removed 9 bases at V and 5 bases at J, with 28 bases between. CDR3 in amino acids: CARHHTDSGTEGTGELFF. CDR3 DNA: TGCGCCAGGCACCATACCGATTCCGGGACTGAGGGGACCGGGGAGCTGTTTTTT.

The chain links TRBV18 to TRBJ1-1; D gene unclear. V shed 3 bases and J shed 0 bases, with 8 bases lying between them. Germline CDR1 is KGHSH and CDR2 is LQKENI. This CDR3 is built from 14 residues. This CDR3 reads CASSPALMNTEAFF. In DNA form, the CDR3 reads TGTGCCAGCTCACCCGCACTGATGAACACTGAAGCTTTCTTT.

The chain employs TRBV2 and TRBJ2-3; no firm D call. Germline V gene data show CDR1 as SNHLY and CDR2 as FYNNEI. The CDR3 loop spans 14 amino acids. V lost 2 bases and J 1 base, leaving 7 bases between the germline ends. In nucleotides, the CDR3 is TGTGCCAGCAGTGAACAGCGTGGCACAGATACGCAGTATTTT. Its translation is CASSEQRGTDTQYF.

This chain links TRBV6-5 with TRBJ1-1, with 7 positions matching TRBD1. CDR1 and CDR2 from the germline V gene are MNHEY and SVGAGI. Trimming at V came to 4 bases and at J to 8 bases, leaving 10 bases not matched to a gene. This CDR3 is 14 amino acids long. This CDR3 is CASSSTGDFTEAFF. In nucleotides, the CDR3 is TGTGCCAGCAGTTCTACAGGGGACTTTACGGAAGCTTTCTTT.

Note on this clone: This clone may be a read error of a much larger clone one base away. At the DNA level, this CDR3 is encoded by other sequences in the same sample as well. J is TRBJ1-5 and V is TRBV7-8, with 8 bases identical to TRBD1. Germline V lookup: CDR1 SGHVS, CDR2 FQNEAQ. The CDR3 is 17 amino acids. Trimming at V came to 3 bases and at J to 5 bases, leaving 12 bases not matched to a gene. The CDR3 DNA sequence: TGTGCCAGCAGCTTGGGGACAGGCGGCAGATTTGATCAGCCCCAGCATTTT. Protein sequence: CASSLGTGGRFDQPQHF.

The chain uses TRBV27 and TRBJ2-5; 7 nucleotides line up with TRBD2. Germline-derived CDR1 and CDR2 are MNHEY and SMNVEV (reference sequence). This CDR3 region has 15 residues. Trimming took 2 bases from V and 2 from J; bases not matched to a gene: 5. Here the CDR3 DNA reads TGTGCCAGCAGTTTAGTTCGAGCGGGGCAAGAGACCCAGTACTTC. Amino acids: CASSLVRAGQETQYF.

The sample holds a few counts of this clone. The V call is TRBV19, the J call TRBJ1-1, with D maybe TRBD1 (6 bases). The ends were cut back, 4 bases at V and 2 bases at J, with 8 bases in the middle. This CDR3 contains 13 residues. Germline values: CDR1 LNHDA, CDR2 SQIVND (reference sequence). CDR3 loop: CASSTGANTEAFF. The CDR3 region has the DNA TGTGCCAGTAGTACAGGGGCAAACACTGAAGCTTTCTTT. The variable domain in full, completed from reference TRBV19 and TRBJ1-1, reads DGGITQSPKYLFRKEGQNVTLSCEQNLNHDAMYWYRQDPGQGLRLIYYSQIVNDFQKGDIAEGYSVSREKKESFPLTVTSAQKNPTAFYLCASSTGANTEAFFGQGTRLTVV.

The genes are TRBV5-1 and TRBJ1-4; tentatively, D is TRBD1 (5 bases). Per germline, CDR1 SGHRS and CDR2 YFSETQ. V lost 6 bases and J lost 8, with 17 bases in between. CDR3 size: 14 residues. CDR3 loop: CASTKGQGGEKLFF. The CDR3 nucleotides read TGCGCCAGCACCAAGGGGCAGGGTGGGGAAAAACTGTTTTTT.

The chain recombines TRBV12-5 with TRBJ2-1; D might be TRBD2 (6 bases). V was clipped by 1 base and J by 8 bases, with 12 bases between them. There are 14 residues in the CDR3. CDR1 and CDR2 from the germline V gene are LGHNT and FRNRAP. This CDR3 is CASGLGLGPHEQFF. For the CDR3, the DNA is TGTGCTAGTGGTTTGGGACTAGGCCCCCATGAGCAGTTCTTC. The full variable domain, in which reference TRBV12-5 and TRBJ2-1 provide the parts outside the CDR3, is DARVTQTPRHKVTEMGQEVTMRCQPILGHNTVFWYRQTMMQGLELLAYFRNRAPLDDSGMPKDRFSAEMPDATLATLKIQPSEPRDSAVYFCASGLGLGPHEQFFGPGTRLTVL.

The V call is TRBV6-5, the J call TRBJ2-7; D is perhaps TRBD1 (6 bases). This CDR3 is 11 amino acids long. V was pared by 10 bases and J by 6 bases, with 13 bases between. The germline V gene has CDR1 MNHEY and CDR2 SVGAGI. DNA of the CDR3: TGTGCCACCCACAGGGAGAGCGAGCAGTACTTC. Amino acids: CATHRESEQYF.

The CDR3 reads CASSPRGTGASYEQYF. DNA for the CDR3: TGTGCCAGCTCACCACGTGGAACAGGAGCTTCTTACGAGCAGTACTTC. The chain combines TRBV18 with TRBJ2-7; D is perhaps TRBD1 (5 bases). The CDR3 covers 16 residues. The germline gives CDR1 KGHSH, CDR2 LQKENI. Trimming took off 1 base at V and 4 bases at J, with 17 bases between the two ends.

J is TRBJ2-2 and V is TRBV28; 9 positions agree with TRBD1. J gave up 6 bases and V 6 bases, and 5 bases lay outside the gene matches. Germline-derived CDR1 and CDR2 are MDHEN and SYDVKM. The length of the CDR3 is 14 residues. CDR3 residues: CASRNNRGPGELFF. CDR3 nucleotides: TGTGCCAGCAGGAACAACAGGGGGCCCGGGGAGCTGTTTTTT. The full variable domain, in which reference TRBV28 and TRBJ2-2 provide the parts outside the CDR3, is DVKVTQSSRYLVKRTGEKVFLECVQDMDHENMFWYRQDPGLGLRLIYFSYDVKMKEKGDIPEGYSVSREKKERFSLILESASTNQTSMYLCASRNNRGPGELFFGEGSRLTVL.

V and J are TRBV6-1 and TRBJ2-3; 7 bases fit TRBD2. Germline-derived CDR1 and CDR2 are MNHNS and SASEGT. V shed 7 bases and J 3 bases; nucleotides not matched to a gene: 10. The length of the CDR3 is 15 residues. CDR3 in amino acids: CASNELAGETDTQYF. The CDR3 DNA reads as TGTGCCAGCAACGAGTTGGCGGGAGAGACAGATACGCAGTATTTT.

The chain is built from TRBV29-1 and TRBJ2-1; 13 bases fit TRBD2. From germline, CDR1 is SQVTM and CDR2 ANQGSEA. This CDR3 contains 15 residues. The trim removed 6 bases at V and 10 bases at J, leaving 12 bases unmatched. The CDR3 spells CSVRIGLAGDREQFF. DNA for the CDR3: TGCAGCGTAAGAATTGGACTAGCGGGAGATAGGGAGCAGTTCTTC.

This clone has just a few counts. The genes are TRBV29-1 and TRBJ1-1; TRBD1 is a possible D gene (5 bases). The CDR3 has 13 amino acids. V was pared by 4 bases and J by 0 bases, with 9 bases between. The germline CDR1 and CDR2 sequences are SQVTM and ANQGSEA. CDR3 DNA: TGCAGCGTTGTCGGGGCGGTGAACACTGAAGCTTTCTTT. Amino acid sequence: CSVVGAVNTEAFF.

This clone was detected many times. This chain links TRBV28 with TRBJ1-1; 7 nucleotides agree with TRBD1. V trimming: 5 bases; J trimming: 5 bases; junction bases outside the gene matches: 8. This CDR3 comprises 14 residues. In germline, CDR1 is MDHEN, CDR2 SYDVKM. The CDR3 DNA follows: TGTGCCAGCAGTCAACAGGGGCCTAGGACTGAAGCTTTCTTT. Translation: CASSQQGPRTEAFF. Together with reference TRBV28 and TRBJ1-1, the CDR3 gives the full variable domain: DVKVTQSSRYLVKRTGEKVFLECVQDMDHENMFWYRQDPGLGLRLIYFSYDVKMKEKGDIPEGYSVSREKKERFSLILESASTNQTSMYLCASSQQGPRTEAFFGQGTRLTVV.

The genes are TRBV28 and TRBJ2-6; D ambiguous. V was clipped by 3 bases and J by 0 bases, with 9 bases between them. The CDR3 totals 16 residues. The germline V gene has CDR1 MDHEN and CDR2 SYDVKM. The chain's CDR3 is CASSFGANSGANVLTF. CDR3 nucleotide sequence: TGTGCCAGCAGTTTTGGCGCTAACTCTGGGGCCAACGTCCTGACTTTC. Full variable domain (outside the CDR3, taken from reference TRBV28 and TRBJ2-6): DVKVTQSSRYLVKRTGEKVFLECVQDMDHENMFWYRQDPGLGLRLIYFSYDVKMKEKGDIPEGYSVSREKKERFSLILESASTNQTSMYLCASSFGANSGANVLTFGAGSRLTVL.

The chain uses TRBV7-3 and TRBJ2-1; D not certain. The CDR3 is 12 residues long. V shed 4 bases and J shed 5 bases, with 6 bases lying between them. Germline-derived CDR1 and CDR2 are SGHTA and FQGTGA. The CDR3 loop is CASSSRDNEQFF. CDR3 DNA sequence: TGTGCCAGCAGCTCCCGAGACAATGAGCAGTTCTTC. Together with reference TRBV7-3 and TRBJ2-1, the CDR3 gives the full variable domain: GAGVSQTPSNKVTEKGKYVELRCDPISGHTALYWYRQSLGQGPEFLIYFQGTGAADDSGLPNDRFFAVRPEGSVSTLKIQRTERGDSAVYLCASSSRDNEQFFGPGTRLTVL.

Only a few counts were recorded for this clone. Other DNA sequences in the sample encode the same CDR3. J is TRBJ2-7 and V is TRBV15; D may be TRBD1 (5 bases). Germline lookup yields CDR1 LNHNV and CDR2 YYDKDF (reference sequence). V was cut by 0 bases and J by 1 base, with 10 bases left in between. CDR3 length equals 15 residues. The CDR3, as DNA: TGTGCCACCAGCAGAGATTTTCAGGGTTCCTACGAGCAGTACTTC. Its protein product is CATSRDFQGSYEQYF. The full variable domain, rest sourced from reference TRBV15 and TRBJ2-7, is DAMVIQNPRYQVTQFGKPVTLSCSQTLNHNVMYWYQQKSSQAPKLLFHYYDKDFNNEADTPDNFQSRRPNTSFCFLDIRSPGLGDTAMYLCATSRDFQGSYEQYFGPGTRLTVT.

The chain is built from TRBV6-1 and TRBJ2-3, with a tentative D call TRBD2 (6 bases). V was shortened by 7 bases and J by 5 bases, with 10 bases between the two germline ends. The CDR3 extends over 12 amino acids. Germline V gene sequence: CDR1 MNHNS, CDR2 SASEGT. The CDR3 region has the DNA TGTGCCAGCAATCACGGGAGAGATACGCAGTATTTT. Amino acid sequence: CASNHGRDTQYF.

This chain links TRBV19 with TRBJ1-2; D ambiguous. V was cut by 6 bases and J by 4 bases, with 18 bases left in between. The CDR3 has 15 amino acids. CDR1 is LNHDA and CDR2 is SQIVND in the germline V gene (reference sequence). As DNA, the CDR3 is TGTGCCAGTAGCCCCCAGAAGAGTAATAGCTATGGCTACACCTTC. It is translated as CASSPQKSNSYGYTF. Supplemented by reference TRBV19 and TRBJ1-2, the full variable domain reads DGGITQSPKYLFRKEGQNVTLSCEQNLNHDAMYWYRQDPGQGLRLIYYSQIVNDFQKGDIAEGYSVSREKKESFPLTVTSAQKNPTAFYLCASSPQKSNSYGYTFGSGTRLTVV.

The genes are TRBV10-3 and TRBJ2-5; 12 bases match TRBD2. Germline-derived CDR1 and CDR2 are ENHRY and SYGVKD. Losses at the gene ends were 6 bases for V and 4 bases for J; bases not matched to a gene: 3. The CDR3 loop spans 14 amino acids. The CDR3 here is CAISQTSGRETQYF. DNA of the CDR3: TGTGCCATCAGCCAGACTAGCGGGAGAGAGACCCAGTACTTC.

The chain is built from TRBV27 and TRBJ2-1; D perhaps matches TRBD1 (5 bases). CDR3 length: 13 residues. V was cut by 2 bases and J by 5 bases, with 7 bases left in between. Germline CDR1 reads MNHEY; CDR2 reads SMNVEV (reference sequence). The CDR3 DNA sequence: TGTGCCAGCAGTTTAAACAGGAACAATGAGCAGTTCTTC. It encodes CASSLNRNNEQFF.

Concerning this clone: Other DNA sequences in this sample translate to the same CDR3. DNA of the CDR3: TGCGCCAGCAGCCCGGGACTGCAAGAGACCCAGTACTTC. This encodes CASSPGLQETQYF. This chain connects TRBV5-1 to TRBJ2-5; perhaps TRBD2 as D (6 bases). Trimming left V 4 bases short and J 2 bases short, with 9 bases between. Germline V gives CDR1 SGHRS, CDR2 YFSETQ. The CDR3 extends over 13 amino acids.

This chain links TRBV5-4 with TRBJ2-3, with TRBD2 matching 7 bases. The CDR3 runs to 15 residues. Germline CDR1 reads SGHNT; CDR2 reads YYREEE (reference sequence). J was trimmed by 0 bases and V by 5 bases; bases with no gene match: 6. In DNA, the CDR3 is TGTGCCAGCAGGGGGGGGACCGTTAGCACAGATACGCAGTATTTT. Its protein product is CASRGGTVSTDTQYF.